These T cell receptor beta chains were read from a single sample in a study of human T cells and chemical hapten exposure. TCRdb independently ran MiXCR on the RACE reads; one entry per CDR3 protein. This table has more than 95,000 distinct CDR3 sequences, roughly 27% appearing once. The input for sequencing was whole blood, taken in connection with sensitization to the hapten diphenylcyclopropenone (DPC). Every receptor here comes from a man between 40 and 49 years old with alopecia areata. Some clones in this sample may be carry-over from other donors' samples. Each CDR3 is given with its conserved first and last residue. D genes are given only for firm matches. Size tells how often a clone was seen (once, few, many) or the class of an expanded clone, and some rows leave it out.

TRBJ1-5	TRBD1	NA	TRBV7-8	CASSLRTGDNQPQHF	TGTGCCAGCAGCTTAAGGACAGGGGATAATCAGCCCCAGCATTTT
TRBJ1-2	NA	NA	TRBV5-1	CASSSGATNYGYTF	TGCGCCAGCAGCTCTGGGGCCACTAACTATGGCTACACCTTC
TRBJ2-1	TRBD1	few	TRBV19	CASSKDRGSYNEQFF	TGTGCCAGTAGTAAGGACAGGGGGTCCTACAATGAGCAGTTCTTC
TRBJ1-4	TRBD1	few	TRBV18	CASSQNRGRRDEKLFF	TGTGCCAGCTCACAAAACAGGGGGCGCCGGGATGAAAAACTGTTTTTT
TRBJ2-3	TRBD2	once	TRBV5-1	CASSLNIAGLTDTQYF	TGCGCCAGCAGCTTGAATATAGCGGGCCTCACAGATACGCAGTATTTT
TRBJ1-3	NA	NA	TRBV7-2	CASSYRVGGNTIYF	TGTGCCAGCAGCTACAGGGTCGGGGGAAACACCATATATTTT
TRBJ2-6	NA	NA	TRBV7-8	CASSSARSGANVLTF	TGTGCCAGCAGCTCCGCTCGCTCTGGGGCCAACGTCCTGACTTTC
TRBJ2-3	NA	few	TRBV24-1	CATSDPIRDTQYF	TGTGCCACCAGTGACCCCATACGCGATACGCAGTATTTT
TRBJ2-1	TRBD2	NA	TRBV12-3/TRBV12-4	CASRLAGGYNEQFF	TGTGCCAGCAGACTAGCGGGAGGCTACAATGAGCAGTTCTTC
TRBJ2-2	TRBD2	NA	TRBV7-9	CASSSPLWTSGSRTGELFF	TGTGCCAGCAGCTCGCCCCTTTGGACTAGCGGGAGCCGCACCGGGGAGCTGTTTTTT
TRBJ1-1	NA	few	TRBV7-2	CASSKPITGYEAFF	TGTGCCAGCAGCAAACCTATAACAGGGTACGAAGCTTTCTTT
TRBJ1-6	TRBD1	NA	TRBV12-3/TRBV12-4	CASSPPRQGANSPLHF	TGTGCCAGCAGTCCCCCGCGGCAGGGGGCCAATTCACCCCTCCACTTT
TRBJ2-4	TRBD2	many	TRBV6-5	CASRGTSGNIQYF	TGTGCCAGCAGGGGGACTAGCGGAAACATTCAGTACTTC
TRBJ2-3	NA	few	TRBV7-9	CASSLAMGRTDTQYF	TGTGCCAGCAGCTTAGCGATGGGTCGCACAGATACGCAGTATTTT
TRBJ2-7	NA	once	TRBV21-1	CASSKARGQPQSSRGGWEQYF	TGTGCCAGCAGCAAAGCCCGGGGACAACCCCAGTCCAGCCGAGGCGGCTGGGAGCAGTACTTC
TRBJ1-1	NA	NA	TRBV28	CASRLGSPNTEAFF	TGTGCCAGCCGACTTGGGTCTCCGAACACTGAAGCTTTCTTT
TRBJ2-3	TRBD1	NA	TRBV12-3/TRBV12-4	CASSFRDRGLDTQYF	TGTGCCAGCAGCTTCCGGGACAGGGGATTAGATACGCAGTATTTT
TRBJ2-1	TRBD2	NA	TRBV12-3/TRBV12-4	CASSGLAGGGSEQFF	TGTGCCAGCAGTGGACTAGCGGGAGGAGGTAGTGAGCAGTTCTTC
TRBJ1-3	TRBD1	few	TRBV28	CASRQTGTGNTIYF	TGTGCCAGCAGACAGACAGGGACTGGAAACACCATATATTTT
TRBJ2-7	TRBD1	NA	TRBV14	CASSQEMPGQGFYEQYF	TGTGCCAGCAGCCAGGAGATGCCGGGACAGGGCTTTTACGAGCAGTACTTC
TRBJ2-1	NA	few	TRBV12-3/TRBV12-4	CASSPPGSEQFF	TGTGCCAGCAGTCCCCCGGGGAGTGAGCAGTTCTTC
TRBJ2-7	TRBD1	NA	TRBV4-1	CASSQDGQGVDEQYF	TGCGCCAGCAGCCAAGACGGCCAGGGGGTAGACGAGCAGTACTTC
TRBJ2-3	TRBD2	few	TRBV20-1	CSARGRTSGHTDTQYF	TGCAGTGCTAGGGGACGGACTAGCGGGCACACAGATACGCAGTATTTT
TRBJ2-5	TRBD2	NA	TRBV12-3/TRBV12-4	CASSSLLAGGGETQYF	TGTGCCAGCAGTTCGCTCTTAGCGGGAGGAGGAGAGACCCAGTACTTC
TRBJ2-3	NA	NA	TRBV24-1	CATSDLRGGLTTDTQYF	TGTGCCACCAGTGATTTGCGAGGAGGGTTGACGACAGATACGCAGTATTTT
TRBJ1-1	NA	once	TRBV6-1	CASSERRIGDEAFF	TGTGCCAGCAGTGAAAGACGGATAGGGGATGAAGCTTTCTTT
TRBJ2-3	TRBD2	few	TRBV3-1	CASSQDPWLAGGGTDTQYF	TGTGCCAGCAGCCAAGATCCTTGGCTAGCGGGAGGTGGCACAGATACGCAGTATTTT
TRBJ1-5	TRBD1	NA	TRBV20-1	CSARNGQGANQPQHF	TGCAGTGCTAGAAACGGACAGGGCGCCAATCAGCCCCAGCATTTT
TRBJ1-2	NA	few	TRBV12-3/TRBV12-4	CASSRIRYGYTF	TGTGCCAGCAGTCGGATCCGCTATGGCTACACCTTC
TRBJ2-6	NA	once	TRBV29-1	CSVKGAGANVLTF	TGCAGCGTTAAGGGCGCTGGGGCCAACGTCCTGACTTTC
TRBJ2-1	TRBD2	few	TRBV29-1	CSVGRSGAPDEQFF	TGCAGCGTTGGACGTAGCGGGGCCCCGGATGAGCAGTTCTTC
TRBJ2-7	TRBD1	few	TRBV27	CASSRTPGTAYEQYF	TGTGCCAGCAGCCGAACCCCCGGGACAGCCTACGAGCAGTACTTC
TRBJ2-7	NA	NA	TRBV28	CASSSQVLTGSYEQYF	TGTGCCAGCAGTTCCCAGGTCCTAACGGGGTCCTACGAGCAGTACTTC
TRBJ2-1	NA	NA	TRBV12-3/TRBV12-4	CASTPQEYNNEQFF	TGTGCCAGCACCCCACAGGAATACAACAATGAGCAGTTCTTC
TRBJ2-1	NA	NA	TRBV24-1	CATSDPPGYEQFF	TGTGCCACCAGTGACCCCCCCGGGTATGAGCAGTTCTTC
TRBJ1-1	TRBD1	NA	TRBV7-9	CASSLDRGRVGTEAFF	TGTGCCAGCAGCCTGGACAGGGGGCGCGTGGGCACTGAAGCTTTCTTT
TRBJ2-7	TRBD1	few	TRBV12-3/TRBV12-4	CASSLLRGPSYEQYF	TGTGCCAGCAGTTTGCTCAGGGGGCCCTCCTACGAGCAGTACTTC
TRBJ2-1	TRBD2	few	TRBV16	CASSQTSGLYNEQFF	TGTGCCAGCAGCCAGACTAGCGGACTCTACAATGAGCAGTTCTTC
TRBJ2-1	NA	NA	TRBV11-3	CASSLRAGKQFF	TGTGCCAGCAGCTTACGGGCGGGAAAGCAGTTCTTC
TRBJ2-1	TRBD2	NA	TRBV12-3/TRBV12-4	CASSLERGLAGYNEQFF	TGTGCCAGCAGTTTAGAGCGGGGACTAGCGGGTTACAATGAGCAGTTCTTC
TRBJ2-5	NA	NA	TRBV7-2	CASSFKLIGTPETQYF	TGTGCCAGCAGCTTTAAGCTAATCGGCACCCCAGAGACCCAGTACTTC
TRBJ1-2	NA	NA	TRBV7-8	CASSPGDYGYTF	TGTGCCAGCAGCCCCGGCGACTATGGCTACACCTTC
TRBJ2-1	TRBD1	NA	TRBV12-5	CASGLGTGNDNEQFF	TGTGCTAGTGGTTTAGGGACAGGGAACGACAATGAGCAGTTCTTC
TRBJ1-1	NA	NA	TRBV28	CASSPGSGTEAFF	TGTGCCAGCAGTCCTGGTTCTGGCACTGAAGCTTTCTTT
TRBJ1-4	NA	NA	TRBV10-2	CASKSIGQSEKLFF	TGCGCCAGCAAGTCGATTGGGCAGAGTGAAAAACTGTTTTTT
TRBJ2-2	TRBD1	few	TRBV12-3/TRBV12-4	CASRARKGGDTGELFF	TGTGCCAGCAGAGCCCGAAAAGGGGGCGACACCGGGGAGCTGTTTTTT
TRBJ2-7	TRBD1	NA	TRBV6-6	CASSYPRGTGLYEQYF	TGTGCCAGCAGTTACCCAAGAGGGACAGGACTCTACGAGCAGTACTTC